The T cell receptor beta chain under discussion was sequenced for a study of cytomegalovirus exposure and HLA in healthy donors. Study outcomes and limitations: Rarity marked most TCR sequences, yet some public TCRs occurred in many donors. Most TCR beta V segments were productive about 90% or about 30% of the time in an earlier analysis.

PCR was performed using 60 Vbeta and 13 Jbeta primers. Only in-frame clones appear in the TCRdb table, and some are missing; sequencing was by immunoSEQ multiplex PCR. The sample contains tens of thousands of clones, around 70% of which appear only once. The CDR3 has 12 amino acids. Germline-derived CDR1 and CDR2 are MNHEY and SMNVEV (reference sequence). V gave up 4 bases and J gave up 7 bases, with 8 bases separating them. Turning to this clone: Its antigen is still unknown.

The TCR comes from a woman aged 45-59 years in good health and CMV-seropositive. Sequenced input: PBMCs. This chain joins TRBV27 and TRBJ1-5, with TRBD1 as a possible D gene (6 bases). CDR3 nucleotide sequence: TGTGCCAGCAGTTCAGGGGTACAGCCCCAGCATTTT. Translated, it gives CASSSGVQPQHF.